The rows below give T cell receptor beta chains drawn from one sample of a study of control samples from healthy donors and cancer patients. TCRdb's copy holds only in-frame clones and misses some; the assay was immunoSEQ multiplex PCR. The table shows around 200,000 clones, with around 94% occurring only once. Material: blood. These receptors originate from a man over 45 in good health. Both conserved end residues are part of each CDR3. Expanded clones get a size class; other rows say once, few or many, or leave the size out.

J	size	V	CDR3
TRBJ1-5	NA	TRBV18	CASSSDKSNQPQHF
TRBJ2-2	NA	TRBV10-3	CAISESPGTGGTGELFF
TRBJ1-5	NA	TRBV28	CASSPVGNQPQHF
TRBJ2-1	NA	TRBV9	CASSVVGGSDEQFF
TRBJ2-7	once	TRBV5-1	CASTGTGTYEQYF
TRBJ2-5	NA	TRBV5-6	CASSFTETQYF
TRBJ1-4	NA	TRBV3-1/TRBV3-2	CASSHQSPREKLFF
TRBJ1-4	NA	TRBV7-2	CASSSTGLRGNEKLFF
TRBJ1-2	NA	TRBV20-1	CSASKENYGYTF
TRBJ2-7	NA	TRBV2	CASKTGGLSYEQYF
TRBJ2-1	once	TRBV5-4	CASSLAASGGDEQFF
TRBJ2-5	NA	TRBV20-1	CSGGAETQYF
TRBJ1-2	NA	TRBV6-6	CASSYSGGQDYTF
TRBJ2-5	NA	TRBV28	CASSILAYQETQYF
TRBJ2-3	NA	TRBV9	CASSVEGGRPETQYF
TRBJ1-1	NA	TRBV30	CAWTSGVAEAFF
TRBJ1-3	NA	TRBV9	CASSLAGSGNTIYF
TRBJ2-3	NA	TRBV19	CASSIGVWDRGRIGGDTQYF
TRBJ1-2	NA	TRBV6-5	CASSRGRGDQRGYTF
TRBJ1-1	once	TRBV30	CAWSASGQGLTEAFF
TRBJ2-6	NA	TRBV7-2	CASSLTNPSGANVLTF
TRBJ1-4	NA	TRBV29-1	CSVLSNEKLFF
TRBJ1-2	NA	TRBV7-8	CASSLGGHLANYGYTF
TRBJ2-6	NA	TRBV19	CASSIGQGKGGANVLTF
TRBJ2-7	NA	TRBV6-5	CASSPRDSSEQYF
TRBJ1-4	NA	TRBV5-4	CASSWGQGLGSGEKLFF
TRBJ1-2	NA	TRBV10-3	CAISEEGVYGYTF
TRBJ1-2	NA	TRBV13	CASSLWGQLLFSGYTF
TRBJ1-3	once	TRBV4-1	CASSQSPRASSGNTIYF
TRBJ2-1	NA	TRBV5-8	CASSITRGFTEQFF
TRBJ2-7	NA	TRBV7-2	CASSSSGTGTYEQYF
TRBJ1-5	NA	TRBV6-5	CASSPLFSNQPQHF
TRBJ2-1	NA	TRBV4-1	CASSHPRGRAVPSSYNEQFF
TRBJ2-5	few	TRBV7-8	CASSLGGGGETQYF
TRBJ1-5	once	TRBV5-1	CASSLAGGENQPQHF
TRBJ2-4	NA	TRBV7-2	CASSNGRWENIQYF
TRBJ1-1	NA	TRBV5-1	CASSLGTGSLAFF
TRBJ2-7	NA	TRBV5-1	CASSLSSGAGEQYF
TRBJ1-1	NA	TRBV5-1	CASRLDATPEAFF
TRBJ2-1	NA	TRBV10-1	CASSDRGDNEQFF
TRBJ2-7	NA	TRBV27	CASSSSGTENYEQYF
TRBJ1-1	NA	TRBV5-6	CASSWVGATSEAFF
TRBJ2-5	NA	TRBV5-8	CASSLEKRETQYF
TRBJ1-2	NA	TRBV5-1	CASSLALAGTTYGYTF
TRBJ2-4	NA	TRBV19	CASSRTGTGPNIQYF